This TCR beta chain was found in a study of T-cell memory formation after mild COVID-19. There are many counts of this clonotype. Constant-segment primers and 5'RACE yielded cDNA libraries for TCR alpha and TCR beta, each carrying sample barcodes and UMIs. Each CDR3 protein gets one entry after TCRdb re-called the 5' RACE reads with MiXCR. Here the sample spans 200,000 or so distinct CDR3 sequences, roughly 18% being singletons. CDR1 is SEHNR, CDR2 FQNEAQ, per germline (reference sequence). The CDR3 is 15 amino acids. V was shortened by 2 bases and J by 6 bases, with 15 bases between the two germline ends.

Sequencing input: PBMCs or a T cell subset sorted from them (not recorded which). This receptor was taken from an adult woman who had mild COVID-19 (a few samples of this study predate the infection). Cell type and time point are not known. The chain joins TRBV7-9 to TRBJ2-3; no reliable D call. This chain's CDR3 is CASSLNVALVDTQYF. For the CDR3, the DNA is TGTGCCAGCAGCTTAAACGTCGCGCTGGTGGATACGCAGTATTTT.